The 26 T cell receptor beta chains below come from one sample, sequenced in a study of identifying expanded T cells in peripheral blood (dated by TCRdb to between 2018 and 2021). Receptor amplification or capture employed the immunoSEQ multiplex PCR assay. The source is immuneACCESS, and TCRdb retained only in-frame sequences with V and J called. Part of the clones is not carried over; for the studies checked, unresolved V genes explain less than half of this, and the remainder is unexplained. Counted in this sample were about 80,000 clones; over 80% of them appeared once. The top ten constitute 20% of the sample. Sequenced material: blood. All receptors come from a person between 18 and 75 years old in good health.

This chain connects TRBV14 to TRBJ2-3; D might be TRBD1 (6 bases). The germline V gene encodes CDR1 SGHDN and CDR2 FVKESK. V lost 1 base and J 3 bases, leaving 8 bases between the germline ends. The CDR3 is 14 amino acids. The CDR3 protein is CASSQAQGTDTQYF. Here the CDR3 DNA reads TGTGCCAGCAGCCAAGCACAGGGAACAGATACGCAGTATTTT.

V and J are TRBV6-5 and TRBJ2-7, with 7 bases lining up with TRBD2. Germline lookup yields CDR1 MNHEY and CDR2 SVGAGI. V was clipped by 2 bases and J by 4 bases; unmatched bases: 5. The CDR3 is made up of 14 amino acids. The CDR3, as DNA: TGTGCCAGCAGTTACGGTGCGGGAGCGTACGAGCAGTACTTC. Its protein product is CASSYGAGAYEQYF.

This chain uses TRBV7-2 with TRBJ2-5; 8 bases are a match to TRBD2. The CDR3 is made up of 15 amino acids. J lost 4 bases, V lost 0 bases, and 4 bases had no gene match. Germline CDR1 is SGHTA and CDR2 is FQGNSA. The CDR3 region has the DNA TGTGCCAGCAGCTTAGCGACTAGCGTACGAGAGACCCAGTACTTC. The encoded protein is CASSLATSVRETQYF.

This chain joins TRBV14 and TRBJ1-5; D might be TRBD1 (5 bases). With 4 bases removed from V and 5 bases from J, the gap between germline ends came to 15 bases. Germline values: CDR1 SGHDN, CDR2 FVKESK. The CDR3 has 15 residues. In DNA, the CDR3 is TGTGCCAGCAGCCGGGGTTGGGACCGCGATCAGCCCCAGCATTTT. This gives the protein CASSRGWDRDQPQHF.

The chain has TRBV9 and TRBJ1-5; D possibly corresponds to TRBD1 (5 bases). Germline CDR1 is SGDLS and CDR2 is YYNGEE. V was pared by 5 bases and J by 6 bases, with 12 bases between. The CDR3 spans 13 residues. The chain's CDR3 is CASSLWGSQPQHF. The CDR3 DNA reads TGTGCCAGCAGTCTATGGGGGTCTCAGCCCCAGCATTTT.

The rearrangement uses TRBV29-1 and TRBJ2-7; D not certain. The CDR3 has 13 residues. CDR1 is SQVTM, CDR2 ANQGSEA, per germline. The V end lost 3 bases, the J end lost 0 bases, and 9 bases lay between the germline ends. CDR3 in DNA: TGCAGCGTTGAGCTAGGCAGCTCCTACGAGCAGTACTTC. This encodes CSVELGSSYEQYF.

The chain is built from TRBV11-1 and TRBJ2-2; TRBD1 might be the D (6 bases). Germline loops: CDR1 SGHAT, CDR2 FQDESV (reference sequence). Trimming shortened V by 8 bases and J by 2 bases, and 15 bases separated the two germline ends. The CDR3 has 15 amino acids. The CDR3 sequence is CASELRTANTGELFF. The DNA for the CDR3 is TGTGCCAGCGAACTAAGGACAGCTAACACCGGGGAGCTGTTTTTT.

The chain is built from TRBV19 and TRBJ1-5; D call uncertain. The CDR3 consists of 14 residues. Trimming shortened V by 5 bases and J by 3 bases, and 11 bases separated the two germline ends. Per the germline V gene, CDR1 is LNHDA and CDR2 is SQIVND (reference sequence). CDR3 residues: CASSGSTFNQPQHF. CDR3 in DNA: TGTGCCAGTAGTGGGTCGACTTTCAATCAGCCCCAGCATTTT. Combining the CDR3 with reference TRBV19 and TRBJ1-5 gives the whole variable domain DGGITQSPKYLFRKEGQNVTLSCEQNLNHDAMYWYRQDPGQGLRLIYYSQIVNDFQKGDIAEGYSVSREKKESFPLTVTSAQKNPTAFYLCASSGSTFNQPQHFGDGTRLSIL.

The chain combines TRBV27 with TRBJ2-1; the match to TRBD2 covers 7 bases. J lost 5 bases, V lost 3 bases, and 7 bases had no gene match. The CDR3 sequence is 15 residues long. Germline CDR1 is MNHEY and CDR2 is SMNVEV (reference sequence). The CDR3 region has the DNA TGTGCCAGCAGTTTCTCCGCTAGCGGCCACAATGAGCAGTTCTTC. Protein sequence: CASSFSASGHNEQFF.

The chain uses TRBV18 and TRBJ2-5; D uncertain. This CDR3 has 14 residues. Germline V CDR1 and CDR2: KGHSH, LQKENI. Trimming removed 2 bases from V and 2 bases from J, with 9 bases in between. As DNA, the CDR3 is TGTGCCAGCTCACCAACGGGTCAACAAGAGACCCAGTACTTC. Its translation: CASSPTGQQETQYF.

The chain carries TRBV5-1 and TRBJ2-1; 8 bases map to TRBD2. The CDR3 extends over 15 amino acids. Per the germline V gene, CDR1 is SGHRS and CDR2 is YFSETQ. The trim removed 6 bases at V and 8 bases at J, leaving 13 bases unmatched. The CDR3 loop reads CASTPAVAGIYEQFF. CDR3 in DNA: TGCGCCAGCACCCCGGCGGTAGCGGGAATATATGAGCAGTTCTTC.

The J gene is TRBJ2-1, the V gene TRBV2; perhaps D is TRBD1 or TRBD2 (5 bases each). The CDR3 is made up of 15 amino acids. Germline V lookup: CDR1 SNHLY, CDR2 FYNNEI. Trimming took 6 bases from V and 6 from J, leaving 18 bases between them. The CDR3 DNA reads TGTGCCAGCAGGGGGGACCAACTCTTATCCAATGAGCAGTTCTTC. Protein: CASRGDQLLSNEQFF.

This sequence joins TRBV28 and TRBJ2-7; D is unclear. The length of the CDR3 is 16 residues. CDR1 MDHEN and CDR2 SYDVKM come from the germline V gene. Deletions cut 5 bases from V and 2 bases from J, with 19 bases between. The CDR3 here is CASSPPPLSPTYEQYF. In DNA form, the CDR3 reads TGTGCCAGCAGTCCGCCCCCCCTAAGCCCGACCTACGAGCAGTACTTC.

CDR3 sequence: CASNLGQGNEKLFF. The CDR3 DNA is TGCGCCAGCAACCTGGGACAGGGGAATGAAAAACTGTTTTTT. The chain recombines TRBV5-1 with TRBJ1-4; 10 bases are a match to TRBD1. The CDR3 length is 14 residues. From germline, CDR1 is SGHRS and CDR2 YFSETQ. V was clipped by 6 bases and J by 5 bases; unmatched bases: 4.

The chain joins TRBV7-2 to TRBJ2-7; D unresolved. There are 12 residues in the CDR3. Germline CDR1 and CDR2: SGHTA and FQGNSA. V lost 2 bases and J lost 2, with 4 bases in between. The CDR3 DNA sequence: TGTGCCAGCAGCTTATCAACCTACGAGCAGTACTTC. Translated: CASSLSTYEQYF.

The chain couples TRBV4-1 to TRBJ2-1; the D gene is possibly TRBD2 (7 bases). Germline lookup yields CDR1 MGHRA and CDR2 YSYEKL. The CDR3 is made up of 16 amino acids. With 0 bases removed from V and 8 bases from J, the gap between germline ends came to 17 bases. The CDR3 sequence: CASSQELAGAPDEQFF. The CDR3 nucleotides are TGCGCCAGCAGCCAAGAACTCGCGGGGGCGCCGGATGAGCAGTTCTTC.

This clone was counted only a few times. This chain links TRBV7-9 with TRBJ2-7; perhaps D is TRBD1 or TRBD2 (5 bases each). The V end was cut by 5 bases, the J end by 7 bases, with 18 bases between. The CDR3 loop spans 14 amino acids. Germline values: CDR1 SEHNR, CDR2 FQNEAQ (reference sequence). CDR3: CASSPGTTQREQYF. Written as DNA, the CDR3 is TGTGCCAGCAGCCCCGGGACCACCCAACGGGAGCAGTACTTC.

The chain is built from TRBV28 and TRBJ2-2, with a possible D match to TRBD1 (6 bases). This CDR3 has 17 amino acids. Trimming took off 4 bases at V and 3 bases at J, with 18 bases between the two ends. Per the germline V gene, CDR1 is MDHEN and CDR2 is SYDVKM. The CDR3 DNA reads TGTGCCAGCAGTTCGTTATGGGGGCGAGGGGACACCGGGGAGCTGTTTTTT. Translated: CASSSLWGRGDTGELFF.

The chain couples TRBV7-3 to TRBJ2-7; 7 nucleotides align to TRBD1. The CDR3 is 14 amino acids. The junction had 7 bases not matched to a gene; V was cut back by 2 bases and J by 6 bases. Germline CDR1 reads SGHTA; CDR2 reads FQGTGA. CDR3 region: CASSLVGGASEQYF. CDR3 nucleotide sequence: TGTGCCAGCAGCTTAGTAGGGGGCGCATCCGAGCAGTACTTC.

The genes are TRBV5-6 and TRBJ2-5; 7 bases match TRBD2. V was clipped by 3 bases and J by 0 bases; unmatched bases: 14. CDR1 and CDR2 (germline): SGHDT, YYEEEE. The CDR3 loop spans 18 amino acids. CDR3 sequence reads: CASSWGGWPSGYQETQYF. CDR3 sequence (DNA): TGTGCCAGCAGCTGGGGGGGTTGGCCTAGCGGCTACCAAGAGACCCAGTACTTC.

For the CDR3, the DNA is TGTGCCAGCAGCCAGGCCCTAGCGGGGGGCACAGATACGCAGTATTTT. It encodes CASSQALAGGTDTQYF. This chain connects TRBV14 to TRBJ2-3; 10 bases agree with TRBD2. The CDR3 contains 16 residues. The germline V gene encodes CDR1 SGHDN and CDR2 FVKESK. Unmatched junction bases numbered 4, after V lost 3 bases and J lost 1 base. Full variable domain (outside the CDR3, taken from reference TRBV14 and TRBJ2-3): EAGVTQFPSHSVIEKGQTVTLRCDPISGHDNLYWYRRVMGKEIKFLLHFVKESKQDESGMPNNRFLAERTGGTYSTLKVQPAELEDSGVYFCASSQALAGGTDTQYFGPGTRLTVL.

The V and J genes are TRBV9 and TRBJ2-2, with no clear D. CDR1 is SGDLS, CDR2 YYNGEE, per germline. The CDR3 is 13 residues long. Trimming took 1 base from V and 5 from J, leaving 6 bases between them. The CDR3 here is CASSVYLTGELFF. The CDR3 nucleotides are TGTGCCAGCAGCGTATACCTGACCGGGGAGCTGTTTTTT.

The rearrangement uses TRBV7-3 and TRBJ2-3; unclear D gene. The CDR3 runs 11 residues. The germline V gene encodes CDR1 SGHTA and CDR2 FQGTGA. Trimming took off 7 bases at V and 2 bases at J, with 4 bases between the two ends. The CDR3 DNA sequence: TGTGCCAGCAACATCACAGATACGCAGTATTTT. Its protein product is CASNITDTQYF.

The J gene is TRBJ2-3, the V gene TRBV6-1; 8 bases are shared with TRBD1. The CDR3 has 17 amino acids. J was trimmed by 0 bases and V by 4 bases; bases with no gene match: 9. CDR1 is MNHNS, CDR2 SASEGT, per germline. CDR3 sequence (DNA): TGTGCCAGCAGTGGGTCGGACAGGGTTTTTAGCACAGATACGCAGTATTTT. Protein product: CASSGSDRVFSTDTQYF.

The V and J genes are TRBV5-1 and TRBJ2-7; 8 bases are shared with TRBD1. The CDR3 extends over 18 amino acids. The V and J ends lost 4 bases and 2 bases, in that order; junction bases with no gene match: 17. In germline, CDR1 is SGHRS, CDR2 YFSETQ. The CDR3 loop is CASSPAGQGSGFTYEQYF. For the CDR3, the DNA is TGCGCCAGCAGCCCCGCCGGACAGGGATCAGGGTTCACCTACGAGCAGTACTTC.

V usage is TRBV27 and J usage is TRBJ1-1; unclear D gene. V was trimmed by 0 bases and J by 7 bases, leaving 9 bases between them. CDR1 and CDR2 (germline): MNHEY, SMNVEV (reference sequence). The CDR3 covers 13 residues. The CDR3 bases are TGTGCCAGCAGTTTATCGAGCCGGGGTGAAGCTTTCTTT. Translation gives CASSLSSRGEAFF.